One sample yielded the 17 T cell receptor beta chains listed below, sequenced in a study of CD8+ T cells in alopecia areata. Once RNA had been extracted, it was reverse transcribed into cDNA to act as the sequencing template. The repertoire was sequenced with immunoSEQ multiplex PCR; TCRdb's copy has only in-frame clones and lacks some. The sample has about 150,000 clones; around 86% are singletons. This specimen was CD8+ T cells sorted from blood, taken at week 0. These receptors all stem from a human donor with alopecia areata.

The CDR3 nucleotides are TGTGCCAGCAGCTACCCCGGGACGGAGGCAGGAGGGTCGAAAGATACGCAGTATTTT. Its translation is CASSYPGTEAGGSKDTQYF. The J gene is TRBJ2-3, the V gene TRBV7-9; D is possibly TRBD2 (6 bases). Germline V lookup: CDR1 SEHNR, CDR2 FQNEAQ (reference sequence). CDR3 length equals 19 residues. The V gene lost 4 bases and the J gene lost 5 bases, with 28 bases spanning the gap.

This clone was observed a few times. V usage is TRBV11-2 and J usage is TRBJ2-5; D is possibly TRBD1 (6 bases). The germline CDR1 and CDR2 sequences are SGHAT and FQNNGV. V lost 1 base and J lost 5, with 11 bases in between. The CDR3 is 14 residues long. The CDR3 DNA reads TGTGCCAGCAGCTTAGGACAGGTCAAGGAGACCCAGTACTTC. Amino acid sequence: CASSLGQVKETQYF.

The chain couples TRBV10-2 to TRBJ2-1; D could derive from TRBD1 or TRBD2 (6 bases each). Trimming removed 6 bases at V and 12 bases at J, with 15 bases between. CDR3 length: 12 amino acids. Germline V gene sequence: CDR1 WSHSY, CDR2 SAAADI. The CDR3 DNA reads as TGCGCCAGCAGCCCCTTAGGGGGAGGGCAGTTCTTC. Amino acids: CASSPLGGGQFF.

The chain joins TRBV7-9 to TRBJ2-1; 9 positions match TRBD1. Germline V gene lookup returns CDR1 SEHNR and CDR2 FQNEAQ (reference sequence). The CDR3 extends over 16 amino acids. The V segment lost 5 bases and the J segment 0 bases; nucleotides outside the gene matches: 5. The CDR3 nucleotides read TGTGCCAGCAGCGGAGACAGGGGGAGCTCCTACAATGAGCAGTTCTTC. Amino acid sequence: CASSGDRGSSYNEQFF.

The J gene is TRBJ2-6, the V gene TRBV5-6; D remains ambiguous. Trimming took 0 bases from V and 0 from J, leaving 7 bases between them. Germline CDR1 SGHDT, CDR2 YYEEEE. This CDR3 contains 16 residues. CDR3 region: CASSLDGYSGANVLTF. The CDR3 DNA reads TGTGCCAGCAGCTTGGACGGATACTCTGGGGCCAACGTCCTGACTTTC.

The genes are TRBV29-1 and TRBJ2-1, with D perhaps matching TRBD1 or TRBD2 (5 bases each). The CDR3 runs to 15 residues. The V gene lost 3 bases and the J gene lost 6 bases, with 18 bases spanning the gap. The germline V gene encodes CDR1 SQVTM and CDR2 ANQGSEA. The CDR3 DNA reads as TGCAGCGTTGATTTCCGGGACCAGCGAACCAATGAGCAGTTCTTC. Translation gives CSVDFRDQRTNEQFF.

The rearrangement joins TRBV14 to TRBJ2-7; TRBD1 is a possible D gene (6 bases). Germline V gives CDR1 SGHDN, CDR2 FVKESK. The V gene lost 4 bases and the J gene lost 2 bases, with 12 bases spanning the gap. The CDR3 sequence is 14 residues long. The CDR3 DNA is TGTGCCAGCAGCCTTGGACAGAGACCCTACGAGCAGTACTTC. This encodes CASSLGQRPYEQYF. Based on the CDR3 plus reference TRBV14 and TRBJ2-7, the full variable domain is EAGVTQFPSHSVIEKGQTVTLRCDPISGHDNLYWYRRVMGKEIKFLLHFVKESKQDESGMPNNRFLAERTGGTYSTLKVQPAELEDSGVYFCASSLGQRPYEQYFGPGTRLTVT.

J is TRBJ2-7 and V is TRBV20-1; D is uncertain. The CDR3 loop spans 11 amino acids. Germline CDR1 and CDR2: DFQATT and SNEGSKA (reference sequence). V lost 2 bases, J lost 6 bases, and 8 bases lay in between. The CDR3 DNA follows: TGCAGTGCTAGACTAGTAGGCGAGCAGTACTTC. Its translation: CSARLVGEQYF.

The chain combines TRBV10-3 with TRBJ2-1; D is possibly TRBD1 or TRBD2 (5 bases each). The CDR3 is 18 residues long. Germline values: CDR1 ENHRY, CDR2 SYGVKD. V shed 11 bases and J shed 12 bases, with 38 bases lying between them. Here the CDR3 DNA reads TGTGCCGTACGAGGGGCCTGGGGCTACTATGTCTCCGCCGGTCCGCAGTTCTTC. This codes for CAVRGAWGYYVSAGPQFF.

The table lists this clone with a few counts. The chain links TRBV29-1 to TRBJ2-3, with a weak D call TRBD2 (6 bases). Per the germline V gene, CDR1 is SQVTM and CDR2 is ANQGSEA. The CDR3 runs 13 residues. Trimming took off 6 bases at V and 2 bases at J, with 12 bases between the two ends. CDR3 loop: CSVPGLITDTQYF. CDR3 in DNA: TGCAGCGTACCGGGACTCATCACAGATACGCAGTATTTT.

The V gene is TRBV10-2, the J gene TRBJ2-7, with 7 bases lining up with TRBD1. The CDR3 contains 13 residues. Germline loops: CDR1 WSHSY, CDR2 SAAADI. The J segment lost 3 bases and the V segment lost 6 bases, leaving 5 bases of the junction unmatched. In DNA form, the CDR3 reads TGCGCCAGCAGCGCCGACAGGGTCTACGAGCAGTACTTC. This sequence encodes CASSADRVYEQYF.

As for this clone: Other DNA sequences of this sample code for an identical CDR3. In DNA, the CDR3 is TGTGCCAGCAGCCTGGACCGCTCCTACGAGCAGTACTTC. It yields the protein CASSLDRSYEQYF. The chain joins TRBV5-4 to TRBJ2-7; no firm D call. CDR3 length equals 13 residues. Germline lookup yields CDR1 SGHNT and CDR2 YYREEE (reference sequence). Trimming took 4 bases from V and 0 from J, leaving 8 bases between them. Based on the CDR3 plus reference TRBV5-4 and TRBJ2-7, the full variable domain is ETGVTQSPTHLIKTRGQQVTLRCSSQSGHNTVSWYQQALGQGPQFIFQYYREEENGRGNFPPRFSGLQFPNYSSELNVNALELDDSALYLCASSLDRSYEQYFGPGTRLTVT.

The chain's CDR3 is CASSTRTGKGIYEQYF. The CDR3 DNA reads as TGTGCCAGCAGTACAAGGACAGGGAAGGGGATCTACGAGCAGTACTTC. The genes are TRBV27 and TRBJ2-7; 8 nucleotides line up with TRBD1. The CDR3 is 16 residues long. J was trimmed by 3 bases and V by 5 bases; bases with no gene match: 12. The germline CDR1 and CDR2 sequences are MNHEY and SMNVEV (reference sequence).

This clone has only a few counts. V is TRBV29-1 and J is TRBJ2-1, with TRBD1 matching 10 bases. This CDR3 has 11 residues. Germline V gene lookup returns CDR1 SQVTM and CDR2 ANQGSEA. V lost 7 bases to trimming and J lost 8 bases; unmatched junction nucleotides: 2. The CDR3 sequence: CSGGTGDEQFF. CDR3 nucleotide sequence: TGCAGCGGGGGGACAGGGGATGAGCAGTTCTTC.

This chain connects TRBV2 to TRBJ2-4; 10 bases align to TRBD1. The CDR3 contains 18 residues. Germline CDR1 and CDR2: SNHLY and FYNNEI. V dropped 2 bases and J dropped 0; count of bases not matched to a gene: 7. CDR3 DNA: TGTGCCAGCAGTGAAAGGGGGACAGGGGTCCTAGCCAAAAACATTCAGTACTTC. It specifies CASSERGTGVLAKNIQYF.

This clone was observed a few times. This chain connects TRBV5-1 to TRBJ2-3, with D possibly matching TRBD2 (5 bases). This CDR3 is 15 amino acids long. The V end lost 0 bases, the J end lost 2 bases, and 10 bases lay between the germline ends. The germline gives CDR1 SGHRS, CDR2 YFSETQ. In nucleotides, the CDR3 is TGCGCCAGCAGCTTGGGGGATAGCGACACAGATACGCAGTATTTT. Translation gives CASSLGDSDTDTQYF.

The chain uses TRBV4-1 and TRBJ2-1; weak D call: TRBD2 (7 bases). With 4 bases removed from V and 0 bases from J, the gap between germline ends came to 13 bases. Germline V gene lookup returns CDR1 MGHRA and CDR2 YSYEKL. This CDR3 has 16 amino acids. The CDR3 protein is CASSPEGGDSYNEQFF. The CDR3 DNA reads TGCGCCAGCAGCCCTGAAGGGGGGGACTCCTACAATGAGCAGTTCTTC.